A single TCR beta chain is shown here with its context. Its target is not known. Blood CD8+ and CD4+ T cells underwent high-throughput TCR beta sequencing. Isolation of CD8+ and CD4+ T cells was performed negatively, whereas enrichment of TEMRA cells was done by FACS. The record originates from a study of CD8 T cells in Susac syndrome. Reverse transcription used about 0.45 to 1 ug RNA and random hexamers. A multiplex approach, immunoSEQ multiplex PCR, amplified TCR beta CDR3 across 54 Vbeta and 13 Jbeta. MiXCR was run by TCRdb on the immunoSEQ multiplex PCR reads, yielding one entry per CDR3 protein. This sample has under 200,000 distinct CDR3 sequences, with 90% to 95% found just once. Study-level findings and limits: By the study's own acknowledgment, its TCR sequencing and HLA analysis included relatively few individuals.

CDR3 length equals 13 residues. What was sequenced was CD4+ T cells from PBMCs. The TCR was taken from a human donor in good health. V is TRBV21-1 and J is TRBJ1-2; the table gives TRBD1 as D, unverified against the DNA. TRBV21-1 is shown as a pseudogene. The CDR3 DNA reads TGTGCCGACGTTAGGGCAGGGGCCTATGGCTACACCTTC. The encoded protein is CADVRAGAYGYTF.